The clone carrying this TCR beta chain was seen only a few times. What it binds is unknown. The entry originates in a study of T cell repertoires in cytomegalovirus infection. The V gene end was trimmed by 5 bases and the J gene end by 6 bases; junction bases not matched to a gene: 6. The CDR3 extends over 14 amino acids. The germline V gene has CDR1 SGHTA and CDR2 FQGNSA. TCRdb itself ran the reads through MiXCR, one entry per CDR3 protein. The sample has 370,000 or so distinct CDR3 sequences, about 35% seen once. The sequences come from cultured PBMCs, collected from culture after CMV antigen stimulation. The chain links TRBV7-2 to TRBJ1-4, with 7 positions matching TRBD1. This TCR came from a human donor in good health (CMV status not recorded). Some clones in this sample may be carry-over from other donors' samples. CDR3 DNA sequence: TGTGCCAGCAGCCTCGACGACAGGGATGAAAAACTGTTTTTT. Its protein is CASSLDDRDEKLFF.